A selection of T cell receptor beta chains follows, all from one sample in a study of cytomegalovirus exposure and HLA in healthy donors. The data were produced by immunoSEQ multiplex PCR, yet TCRdb's version contains in-frame clones alone and is incomplete. The sample includes some 170,000 clones, around nine tenths of them seen just once. Sequenced sample: PBMCs. Every receptor here comes from a man aged 30-40 years in good health and CMV-seropositive. Both conserved end residues are part of each CDR3. D genes are given only for firm matches. Where a row states a size, it is once, few, many or the class of an expanded clone; other rows omit it.

V gene: TRBV29-1; J gene: TRBJ2-1; clone size: .; D gene: TRBD2; CDR3 protein: CSVAELAGDLRSYNEQFF; CDR3 DNA: TGCAGCGTTGCAGAGCTAGCGGGAGATCTGCGCTCCTACAATGAGCAGTTCTTC
V gene: TRBV6-1; J gene: TRBJ2-7; clone size: .; D gene: TRBD2; CDR3 protein: CASRLAGGGYEQYF; CDR3 DNA: TGTGCCAGCAGACTAGCGGGAGGAGGTTACGAGCAGTACTTC
V gene: TRBV18; J gene: TRBJ1-3; clone size: .; D gene: .; CDR3 protein: CASSRTEGNTIYF; CDR3 DNA: TGTGCCAGCTCCAGGACTGAAGGAAACACCATATATTTT
V gene: TRBV5-4; J gene: TRBJ1-4; clone size: few; D gene: TRBD1; CDR3 protein: CASSRSTGINEKLFF; CDR3 DNA: TGTGCCAGCAGCCGTTCGACAGGGATAAATGAAAAACTGTTTTTT
V gene: TRBV6-1; J gene: TRBJ2-7; clone size: .; D gene: TRBD1; CDR3 protein: CATLTGTYEQYF; CDR3 DNA: TGTGCCACCTTGACAGGGACCTACGAGCAGTACTTC
V gene: TRBV5-6; J gene: TRBJ2-3; clone size: .; D gene: .; CDR3 protein: CASSLDRGGEGDTQYF; CDR3 DNA: TGTGCCAGCAGCTTGGACAGGGGAGGGGAGGGAGATACGCAGTATTTT
V gene: TRBV9; J gene: TRBJ2-3; clone size: few; D gene: TRBD2; CDR3 protein: CASTFSGSPTDTQYF; CDR3 DNA: TGTGCCAGCACTTTTAGCGGGAGCCCCACAGATACGCAGTATTTT
V gene: TRBV9; J gene: TRBJ2-5; clone size: once; D gene: .; CDR3 protein: CASSVEWGSGETQYF; CDR3 DNA: TGTGCCAGCAGCGTAGAATGGGGGTCGGGAGAGACCCAGTACTTC
V gene: TRBV5-6; J gene: TRBJ1-2; clone size: .; D gene: .; CDR3 protein: CASRGGSYGYTF; CDR3 DNA: TGTGCCAGCAGGGGAGGGTCCTATGGCTACACCTTC
V gene: TRBV7-6; J gene: TRBJ1-2; clone size: once; D gene: TRBD1; CDR3 protein: CASSLDGGGYYGYTF; CDR3 DNA: TGTGCCAGCAGCTTAGATGGAGGGGGCTACTATGGCTACACCTTC
V gene: TRBV5-1; J gene: TRBJ1-5; clone size: .; D gene: .; CDR3 protein: CASSLVPQGSNQPQHF; CDR3 DNA: TGCGCCAGCAGCTTGGTCCCTCAGGGTAGCAATCAGCCCCAGCATTTT
V gene: TRBV5-4; J gene: TRBJ1-2; clone size: .; D gene: .; CDR3 protein: CASSLGPQAHDYGYTF; CDR3 DNA: TGTGCCAGCAGCTTGGGTCCACAGGCACACGACTATGGCTACACCTTC
V gene: TRBV4-1; J gene: TRBJ2-7; clone size: .; D gene: .; CDR3 protein: CASSQGWEGAYEQYF; CDR3 DNA: TGCGCCAGCAGCCAAGGGTGGGAGGGGGCCTACGAGCAGTACTTC
V gene: TRBV5-1; J gene: TRBJ1-1; clone size: .; D gene: TRBD1; CDR3 protein: CASRVQGASTEAFF; CDR3 DNA: TGCGCCAGCAGAGTTCAGGGGGCGAGCACTGAAGCTTTCTTT
V gene: TRBV4-3; J gene: TRBJ1-4; clone size: once; D gene: .; CDR3 protein: CASSPYSGSHRLFF; CDR3 DNA: TGCGCCAGCAGCCCATACAGCGGATCCCACCGGCTGTTTTTT
V gene: TRBV29-1; J gene: TRBJ2-5; clone size: .; D gene: .; CDR3 protein: CSVVGGQLGETQYF; CDR3 DNA: TGCAGCGTTGTCGGGGGACAGCTAGGGGAGACCCAGTACTTC
V gene: TRBV19; J gene: TRBJ1-4; clone size: .; D gene: TRBD1; CDR3 protein: CASSMDRVGEKLFF; CDR3 DNA: TGTGCCAGTAGTATGGACAGGGTGGGTGAAAAACTGTTTTTT
V gene: TRBV6-1; J gene: TRBJ2-2; clone size: .; D gene: .; CDR3 protein: CASRDKNTGELFF; CDR3 DNA: TGTGCCAGCAGGGACAAGAACACCGGGGAGCTGTTTTTT
V gene: TRBV11-3; J gene: TRBJ2-1; clone size: .; D gene: TRBD2; CDR3 protein: CASSLGGGRSYNEQFF; CDR3 DNA: TGTGCCAGCAGCTTAGGTGGCGGGAGGTCCTACAATGAGCAGTTCTTC
V gene: TRBV29-1; J gene: TRBJ1-1; clone size: once; D gene: TRBD1; CDR3 protein: CSGHDRGIETEAFF; CDR3 DNA: TGCAGCGGACATGACAGGGGAATCGAGACTGAAGCTTTCTTT
V gene: TRBV4-1; J gene: TRBJ2-1; clone size: .; D gene: .; CDR3 protein: CASSRAVSSYNEQFF; CDR3 DNA: TGCGCCAGCAGCCGGGCAGTTAGCTCCTACAATGAGCAGTTCTTC
V gene: TRBV9; J gene: TRBJ1-1; clone size: .; D gene: .; CDR3 protein: CASSGGAGRGMNTEAFF; CDR3 DNA: TGTGCCAGCAGCGGCGGAGCAGGGAGGGGAATGAACACTGAAGCTTTCTTT
V gene: TRBV6-4; J gene: TRBJ2-1; clone size: .; D gene: TRBD2; CDR3 protein: CASSDSGLAGGHEQFF; CDR3 DNA: TGTGCCAGCAGTGACTCAGGGCTAGCGGGAGGTCATGAGCAGTTCTTC
V gene: TRBV6-4; J gene: TRBJ1-5; clone size: .; D gene: TRBD1; CDR3 protein: CASTQPGQRNQPQHF; CDR3 DNA: TGTGCCAGCACCCAACCGGGACAGAGGAATCAGCCCCAGCATTTT
V gene: TRBV6-5; J gene: TRBJ2-1; clone size: .; D gene: TRBD2; CDR3 protein: CASSPGLVGNEQFF; CDR3 DNA: TGTGCCAGCAGCCCGGGACTAGTAGGCAATGAGCAGTTCTTC
V gene: TRBV6-1; J gene: TRBJ2-7; clone size: .; D gene: .; CDR3 protein: CASSEEYTPSYEQYF; CDR3 DNA: TGTGCCAGCAGTGAAGAGTACACCCCCTCCTACGAGCAGTACTTC
V gene: TRBV7-9; J gene: TRBJ2-1; clone size: .; D gene: TRBD2; CDR3 protein: CASSILSGSSYNEQFF; CDR3 DNA: TGTGCCAGCAGTATCCTTAGCGGGAGCTCCTACAATGAGCAGTTCTTC
V gene: TRBV5-6; J gene: TRBJ2-7; clone size: .; D gene: TRBD2; CDR3 protein: CASSSGLAIYEQYF; CDR3 DNA: TGTGCCAGCAGCTCGGGACTAGCCATATACGAGCAGTACTTC